Below, 28 T cell receptor beta chains from the same sample are listed, as sequenced in a study of CXCR3-negative and CXCR3-positive naive CD8 T cells. Study observations and caveats: Comparison of naive cells showed more hydrophobic TRB CDR3s in CXCR3-positive than in CXCR3-negative naive cells.

For these TCRs, the target antigens are not known. In preparing the TRB cDNA libraries, 5' RACE with UMI labels was used. TCRdb reanalyzed the 5' RACE reads, giving one entry per CDR3 protein sequence and no DNA. The sample totals under 85,000 distinct CDR3 sequences. Sequencing used naive CXCR3+ CD8+ T cells from blood. Subset defined: CD45RO-CCR7+CD27+CD95- naive CD8+ T cells expressing CXCR3 (TNR3+). Source of these receptors: a human donor in good health. Some clones in this sample may be carry-over from other donors' samples.

V gene TRBV21-1 combines with J gene TRBJ2-7. TRBV21-1 is a documented pseudogene. CDR3 length: 13 amino acids. The CDR3 sequence: CASSKATAYEQYF.

This rearrangement joins TRBV27 to TRBJ1-1; TCRdb designates TRBD1, a call that cannot be tested without DNA. Per the germline V gene, CDR1 is MNHEY and CDR2 is SMNVEV (reference sequence). There are 15 residues in the CDR3. The CDR3 spells CASSVKTGKGTEAFF.

The V gene is TRBV12-3 or TRBV12-4, the J gene TRBJ2-5; there is no DNA to check the TCRdb D call of TRBD1. This CDR3 is built from 16 residues. The CDR3 sequence: CASSQGTGTGWETQYF.

CDR3 residues: CASSQAYGASGDQETQYF. The rearrangement uses TRBV3-1 and TRBJ2-5; TCRdb gives TRBD2 as the D gene, but with no DNA this cannot be confirmed. Germline CDR1 LGHDT, CDR2 YNNKEL (reference sequence). The CDR3 covers 18 residues.

The chain uses TRBV5-5 and TRBJ2-3; TCRdb gives TRBD1 as the D gene, but with no DNA this cannot be confirmed. From germline, CDR1 is SGHKS and CDR2 YYEKEE (reference sequence). The CDR3 length is 17 residues. This chain's CDR3 is CASSPPPPSTSTDTQYF.

The chain links TRBV20-1 to TRBJ1-5; TCRdb names TRBD1, which stays unverified in the absence of DNA. Germline CDR1 and CDR2: DFQATT and SNEGSKA (reference sequence). The CDR3 contains 16 residues. The CDR3: CSADTRDGARNQPQHF.

The chain recombines TRBV6-4 with TRBJ2-3; TCRdb lists TRBD2, though no DNA is available to test this call. Germline CDR1 and CDR2: MRHNA and SNTAGT. This CDR3 spans 15 amino acids. The CDR3 loop is CASSLGLGVRDTQYF.

The chain recombines TRBV7-9 with TRBJ1-2; TCRdb designates TRBD1, a call that cannot be tested without DNA. The germline gives CDR1 SEHNR, CDR2 FQNEAQ (reference sequence). The CDR3 loop spans 15 amino acids. CDR3 protein: CASSLVGQGAFGYTF.

The chain employs TRBV7-2 and TRBJ1-3. The CDR3 extends over 16 amino acids. The germline V gene encodes CDR1 SGHTA and CDR2 FQGNSA. Here the CDR3 reads CASSLSVPEPGNTIYF.

The chain carries TRBV7-8 and TRBJ2-1; the TCRdb call, TRBD2, lacks DNA for checking. The germline V gene encodes CDR1 SGHVS and CDR2 FQNEAQ. CDR3 length: 14 residues. The CDR3 sequence: CASSFLAGWGEQFF.

The rearrangement uses TRBV15 and TRBJ1-1; TCRdb calls TRBD1, which cannot be checked without DNA. The CDR3 has 20 amino acids. CDR1 is LNHNV, CDR2 YYDKDF, per germline (reference sequence). This CDR3 is CATSYPFTGTGGVMNTEAFF. Complete variable domain (other parts from reference TRBV15 and TRBJ1-1): DAMVIQNPRYQVTQFGKPVTLSCSQTLNHNVMYWYQQKSSQAPKLLFHYYDKDFNNEADTPDNFQSRRPNTSFCFLDIRSPGLGDTAMYLCATSYPFTGTGGVMNTEAFFGQGTRLTVV.

The chain has TRBV4-3 and TRBJ1-1; TCRdb's D call of TRBD1 is untestable without DNA. The length of the CDR3 is 14 residues. Per germline, CDR1 LGHNA and CDR2 YSLEER. This CDR3 reads CASSHRPPGTEAFF.

The rearrangement links TRBV6-5 to TRBJ2-1; TCRdb returns TRBD1, unconfirmable since there is no DNA. Germline V CDR1 and CDR2: MNHEY, SVGAGI. The CDR3 runs 18 residues. The CDR3 reads CASNRRRRGIGSYNEQFF.

The chain combines TRBV4-1 with TRBJ2-2. Germline loops: CDR1 MGHRA, CDR2 YSYEKL. The CDR3 has 13 residues. The chain's CDR3 is CASSHLSTGELFF.

The J gene is TRBJ1-1, the V gene TRBV20-1; TCRdb's assignment of TRBD1 cannot be checked, as there is no DNA. In germline, CDR1 is DFQATT, CDR2 SNEGSKA (reference sequence). The CDR3 extends over 13 amino acids. CDR3 region: CSAGAGGGTEAFF.

The chain is built from TRBV4-2 and TRBJ2-7; TCRdb names TRBD1, which stays unverified in the absence of DNA. CDR1 is LGHNA, CDR2 YNFKEQ, per germline. The CDR3 extends over 14 amino acids. The CDR3 here is CASSRAGRVHEQYF.

This chain connects TRBV4-1 to TRBJ1-2; TCRdb's D call of TRBD1 is untestable without DNA. Germline assignment: CDR1 MGHRA and CDR2 YSYEKL. This CDR3 contains 17 residues. CDR3 loop: CASSQIPGPTRNYGYTF.

The chain uses TRBV4-3 and TRBJ2-1; TCRdb returns TRBD1, unconfirmable since there is no DNA. The CDR3 contains 16 residues. Germline lookup yields CDR1 LGHNA and CDR2 YSLEER. The CDR3 reads CASSQDSQSPGGEQFF.

This sequence joins TRBV7-9 and TRBJ2-1; TCRdb's assignment of TRBD1 cannot be checked, as there is no DNA. Germline values: CDR1 SEHNR, CDR2 FQNEAQ (reference sequence). This CDR3 has 15 amino acids. CDR3 sequence reads: CASSSQDRAYNEQFF. Complete variable domain (other parts from reference TRBV7-9 and TRBJ2-1): DTGVSQNPRHKITKRGQNVTFRCDPISEHNRLYWYRQTLGQGPEFLTYFQNEAQLEKSRLLSDRFSAERPKGSFSTLEIQRTEQGDSAMYLCASSSQDRAYNEQFFGPGTRLTVL.

The rearrangement joins TRBV27 to TRBJ2-3; without DNA, the TCRdb call of TRBD2 cannot be checked. Germline values: CDR1 MNHEY, CDR2 SMNVEV (reference sequence). The CDR3 loop spans 20 amino acids. The CDR3 loop is CASSPRTSGGAIGSTDTQYF.

V gene TRBV28 combines with J gene TRBJ1-3; lacking DNA, the TRBD1 call made by TCRdb goes unchecked. This CDR3 region has 17 residues. The V gene's germline CDR1 is MDHEN and CDR2 SYDVKM. This CDR3 reads CASSLPGPMTSGNTIYF.

V gene TRBV7-7 combines with J gene TRBJ2-5; the D call of TRBD1 rests on TCRdb alone, since no DNA is present to check it. This CDR3 contains 15 residues. Germline CDR1 reads SSHAT; CDR2 reads FNYEAQ (reference sequence). CDR3 loop: CASSGIWGEEETQYF.

The gene calls are TRBV30 and TRBJ2-2; TCRdb lists TRBD1, though no DNA is available to test this call. Germline CDR1 is GTSNPN and CDR2 is SVGIG (reference sequence). The CDR3 extends over 14 amino acids. The chain's CDR3 is CAWSVLQGAGELFF.

The genes are TRBV4-3 and TRBJ1-1. The CDR3 runs 15 residues. The germline CDR1 and CDR2 sequences are LGHNA and YSLEER. The CDR3: CASSQDFGMNTEAFF.

The J gene is TRBJ2-7, the V gene TRBV28; absent DNA, TCRdb's TRBD1 call cannot be checked. Germline V CDR1 and CDR2: MDHEN, SYDVKM. The CDR3 totals 15 residues. CDR3 region: CASRSQGASGYEQYF.

The rearrangement uses TRBV19 and TRBJ2-7; the TCRdb call, TRBD2, lacks DNA for checking. The CDR3 length is 12 residues. Germline V gene sequence: CDR1 LNHDA, CDR2 SQIVND (reference sequence). CDR3 region: CATLDGNYEQYF.

The chain joins TRBV6-4 to TRBJ2-1. Germline-derived CDR1 and CDR2 are MRHNA and SNTAGT. The CDR3 is 16 residues long. CDR3: CASSDSRKSSYNEQFF.

The CDR3 region is CASSQARGWAGELFF. The chain links TRBV4-3 to TRBJ2-2; with no DNA, the TCRdb D assignment of TRBD1 cannot be verified. The CDR3 loop spans 15 amino acids. CDR1 and CDR2 (germline): LGHNA, YSLEER.